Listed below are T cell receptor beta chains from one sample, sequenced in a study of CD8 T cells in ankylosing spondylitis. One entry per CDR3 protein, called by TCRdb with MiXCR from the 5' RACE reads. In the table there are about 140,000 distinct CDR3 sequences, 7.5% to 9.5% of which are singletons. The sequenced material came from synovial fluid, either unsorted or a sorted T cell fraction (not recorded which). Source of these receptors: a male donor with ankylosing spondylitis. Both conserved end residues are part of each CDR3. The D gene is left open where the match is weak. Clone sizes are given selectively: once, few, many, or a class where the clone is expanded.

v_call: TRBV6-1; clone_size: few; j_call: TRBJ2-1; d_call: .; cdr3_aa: CASNTRRSISYNEQFF; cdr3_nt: TGTGCCAGCAATACCCGCAGATCAATCTCCTACAATGAGCAGTTCTTC
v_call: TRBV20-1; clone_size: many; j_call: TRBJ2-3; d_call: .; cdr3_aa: CSASTSTDTQYF; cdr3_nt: TGCAGTGCCAGTACTAGCACAGATACGCAGTATTTT
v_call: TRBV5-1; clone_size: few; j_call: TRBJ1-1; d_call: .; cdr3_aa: CASSLGDTFMNTEAFF; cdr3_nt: TGCGCCAGCAGCTTGGGGGACACCTTCATGAACACTGAAGCTTTCTTT
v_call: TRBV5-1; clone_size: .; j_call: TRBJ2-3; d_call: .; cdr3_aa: CVSSEEGSTDTQYF; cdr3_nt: TGCGTCAGCAGTGAGGAGGGTAGCACAGATACGCAGTATTTT
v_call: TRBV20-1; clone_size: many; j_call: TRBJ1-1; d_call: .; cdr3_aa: CSARPHQKNTEAFF; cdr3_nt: TGCAGTGCTAGACCCCACCAGAAGAACACTGAAGCTTTCTTT
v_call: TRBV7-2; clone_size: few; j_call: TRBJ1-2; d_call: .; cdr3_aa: CASSLDTANYGYTF; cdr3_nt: TGTGCCAGCAGCTTAGACACAGCCAACTATGGCTACACCTTC
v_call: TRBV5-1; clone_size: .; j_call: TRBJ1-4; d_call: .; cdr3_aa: CASSLFQSATNEKLFF; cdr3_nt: TGCGCCAGCAGCTTGTTCCAGTCAGCAACTAATGAAAAACTGTTTTTT
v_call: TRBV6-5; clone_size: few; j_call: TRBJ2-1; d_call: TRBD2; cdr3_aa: CASSYRTSRGWDEQFF; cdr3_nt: TGTGCCAGCAGTTACCGGACTAGCAGGGGATGGGATGAGCAGTTCTTC
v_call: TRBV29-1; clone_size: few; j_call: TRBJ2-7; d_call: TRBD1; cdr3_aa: CSVDRDHEQYF; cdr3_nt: TGCAGCGTGGACAGGGATCACGAGCAGTACTTC
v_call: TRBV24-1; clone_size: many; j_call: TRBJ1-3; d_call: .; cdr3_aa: CATSRGPGNTIYF; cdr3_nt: TGTGCCACCAGTAGAGGCCCTGGAAACACCATATATTTT
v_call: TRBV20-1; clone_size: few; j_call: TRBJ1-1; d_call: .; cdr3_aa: CSALPVINTEAFF; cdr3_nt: TGCAGTGCGCTGCCAGTAATCAACACTGAAGCTTTCTTT
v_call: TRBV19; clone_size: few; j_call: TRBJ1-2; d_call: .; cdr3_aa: CASSITGKVDYGYTF; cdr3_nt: TGTGCCAGTAGTATTACCGGGAAAGTGGACTATGGCTACACCTTC
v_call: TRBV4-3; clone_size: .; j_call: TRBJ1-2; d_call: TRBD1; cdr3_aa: CASSQDFDRAFYGYTF; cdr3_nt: TGCGCCAGCAGCCAAGACTTCGACAGGGCTTTCTATGGCTACACCTTC
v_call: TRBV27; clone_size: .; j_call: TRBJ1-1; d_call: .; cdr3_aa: CASSGQMNTEAFF; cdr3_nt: TGTGCCAGCAGTGGACAGATGAACACTGAAGCTTTCTTT
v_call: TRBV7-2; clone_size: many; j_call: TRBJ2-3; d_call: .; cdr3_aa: CASSLEWGVGDTQYF; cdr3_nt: TGTGCCAGCAGCCTTGAGTGGGGAGTTGGAGATACGCAGTATTTT
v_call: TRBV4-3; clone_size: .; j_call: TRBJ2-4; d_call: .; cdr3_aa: CASSPGLWNIQYF; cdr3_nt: TGCGCCAGCAGCCCGGGACTGTGGAACATTCAGTACTTC
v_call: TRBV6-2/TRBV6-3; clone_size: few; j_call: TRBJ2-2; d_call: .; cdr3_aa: CASSYSTPDRVAGELFF; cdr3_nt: TGTGCCAGCAGTTACTCGACTCCTGATCGCGTCGCCGGGGAGCTGTTTTTT
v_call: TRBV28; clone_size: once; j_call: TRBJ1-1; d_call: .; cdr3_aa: CASSSMTPNTEAFF; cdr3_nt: TGTGCCAGCAGTTCCATGACTCCGAACACTGAAGCTTTCTTT
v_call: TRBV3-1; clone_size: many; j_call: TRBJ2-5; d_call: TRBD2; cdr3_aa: CASSRRGARRETQYF; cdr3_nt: TGTGCCAGCAGCCGGCGGGGGGCCAGGCGAGAGACCCAGTACTTC
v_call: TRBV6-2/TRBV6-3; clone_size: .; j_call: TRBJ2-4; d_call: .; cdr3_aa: CASSYGGSNIQYF; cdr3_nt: TGTGCCAGCAGTTACGGGGGGTCAAACATTCAGTACTTC
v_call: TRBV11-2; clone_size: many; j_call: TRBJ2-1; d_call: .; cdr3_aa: CASSLKVGSGRGTNEQFF; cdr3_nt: TGTGCCAGCAGCTTAAAAGTGGGTTCTGGGCGGGGAACCAATGAGCAGTTCTTC
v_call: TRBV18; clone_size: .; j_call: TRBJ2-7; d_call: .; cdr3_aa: CASLPGPPLAEQYF; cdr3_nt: TGTGCCAGCTTGCCGGGACCCCCACTCGCCGAGCAGTACTTC
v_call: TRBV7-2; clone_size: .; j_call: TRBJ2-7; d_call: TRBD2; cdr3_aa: CASSLSPLAGPYEQYF; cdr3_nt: TGTGCCAGCAGCCTAAGCCCTCTAGCGGGGCCTTACGAGCAGTACTTC
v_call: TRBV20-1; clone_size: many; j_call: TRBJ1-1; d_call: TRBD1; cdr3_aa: CSAPDRAMNTEAFF; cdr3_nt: TGCAGTGCCCCCGACAGGGCCATGAACACTGAAGCTTTCTTT
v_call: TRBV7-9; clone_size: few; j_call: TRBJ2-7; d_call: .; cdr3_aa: CASSRSGNAYEQYF; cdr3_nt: TGTGCCAGCAGCCGTAGCGGTAATGCCTACGAGCAGTACTTC
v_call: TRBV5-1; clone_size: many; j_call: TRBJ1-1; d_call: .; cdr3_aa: CASSLEGMNTEAFF; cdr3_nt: TGCGCCAGCAGCTTGGAAGGAATGAACACTGAAGCTTTCTTT
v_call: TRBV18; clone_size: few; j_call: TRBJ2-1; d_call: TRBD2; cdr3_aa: CASSLSLAGGNEQFF; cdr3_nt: TGTGCCAGCTCACTAAGCCTAGCGGGAGGGAATGAGCAGTTCTTC
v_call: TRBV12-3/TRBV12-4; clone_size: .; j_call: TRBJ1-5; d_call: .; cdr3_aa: CASSLTRGSGQPQHF; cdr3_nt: TGTGCCAGCAGTTTAACCAGGGGTTCCGGTCAGCCCCAGCATTTT
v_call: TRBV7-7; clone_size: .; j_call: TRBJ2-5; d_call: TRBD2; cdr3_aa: CASSKNSGGAGETQYF; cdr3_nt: TGTGCTAGCAGCAAAAATAGCGGGGGAGCTGGGGAGACCCAGTACTTC
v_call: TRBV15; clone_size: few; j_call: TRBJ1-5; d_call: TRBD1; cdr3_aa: CATSNWGTGSNQPQHF; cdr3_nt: TGTGCCACCAGCAATTGGGGGACAGGGAGCAATCAGCCCCAGCATTTT
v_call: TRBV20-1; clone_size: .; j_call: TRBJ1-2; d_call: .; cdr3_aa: CSARDYGYTF; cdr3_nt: TGCAGTGCGAGGGACTATGGCTACACCTTC
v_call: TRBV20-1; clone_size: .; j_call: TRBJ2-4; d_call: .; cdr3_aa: CSARVGQQGDIQYF; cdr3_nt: TGCAGTGCTAGAGTGGGGCAGCAGGGAGACATTCAGTACTTC
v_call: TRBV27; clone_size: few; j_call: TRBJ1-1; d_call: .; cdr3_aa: CASSTWGASTEAFF; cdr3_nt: TGTGCCAGCAGTACCTGGGGGGCAAGCACTGAAGCTTTCTTT
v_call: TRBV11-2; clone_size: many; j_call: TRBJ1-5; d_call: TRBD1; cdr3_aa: CASSPHRGLDQPQHF; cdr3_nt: TGTGCCAGCAGCCCGCACAGGGGGCTGGATCAGCCCCAGCATTTT
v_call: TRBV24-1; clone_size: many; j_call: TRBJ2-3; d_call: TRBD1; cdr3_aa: CATSDFGQGKDTQYF; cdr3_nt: TGTGCCACCAGTGATTTTGGACAGGGGAAGGATACGCAGTATTTT
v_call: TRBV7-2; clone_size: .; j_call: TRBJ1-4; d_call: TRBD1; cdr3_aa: CASSSDRDVRALFF; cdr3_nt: TGTGCCAGCAGCTCGGACAGGGACGTCCGTGCCCTATTTTTT
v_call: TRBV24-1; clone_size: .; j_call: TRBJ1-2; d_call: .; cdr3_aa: CATGDPLYGYTF; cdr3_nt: TGTGCCACCGGCGACCCTCTCTATGGCTACACCTTC
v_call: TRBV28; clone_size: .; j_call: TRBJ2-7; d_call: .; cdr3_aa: CASIPPGGVNYEQYF; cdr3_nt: TGTGCCAGCATCCCCCCCGGAGGGGTCAACTACGAGCAGTACTTC
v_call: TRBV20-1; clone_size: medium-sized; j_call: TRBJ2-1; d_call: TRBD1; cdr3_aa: CSARDRFIYNEQFF; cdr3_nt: TGCAGTGCCCGGGACAGATTCATCTACAATGAGCAGTTCTTC
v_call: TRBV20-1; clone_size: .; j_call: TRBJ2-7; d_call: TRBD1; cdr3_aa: CSPTGGSYEQYF; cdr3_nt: TGCAGTCCTACAGGGGGGTCCTACGAGCAGTACTTC
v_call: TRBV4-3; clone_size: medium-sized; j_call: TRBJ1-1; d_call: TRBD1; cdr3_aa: CASSLTGGWGTEAFF; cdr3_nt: TGCGCCAGCAGCCTAACAGGGGGGTGGGGCACTGAAGCTTTCTTT
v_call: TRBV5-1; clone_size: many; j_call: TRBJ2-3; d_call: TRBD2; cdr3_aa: CASSLTAGADTQYF; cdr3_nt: TGCGCCAGCAGCTTGACAGCGGGAGCCGATACGCAGTATTTT
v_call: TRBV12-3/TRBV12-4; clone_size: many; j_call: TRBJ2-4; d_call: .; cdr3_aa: CASVPTGAKNIQYF; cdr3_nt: TGTGCCAGCGTCCCCACAGGGGCCAAAAACATTCAGTACTTC
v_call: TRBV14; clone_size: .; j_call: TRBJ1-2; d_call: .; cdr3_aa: CASSPERAGVVYGYTF; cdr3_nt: TGTGCCAGCAGCCCCGAAAGGGCAGGAGTGGTCTATGGCTACACCTTC
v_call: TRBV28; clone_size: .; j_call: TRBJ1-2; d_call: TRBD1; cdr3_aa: CASSSGGRTGLTYGYTF; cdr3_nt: TGTGCCAGCAGTTCGGGAGGAAGGACAGGGCTCACCTATGGCTACACCTTC
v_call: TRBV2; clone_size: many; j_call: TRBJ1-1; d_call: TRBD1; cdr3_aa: CASSYLGTGQTEAFF; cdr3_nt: TGTGCCAGCAGTTACCTAGGGACAGGGCAGACTGAAGCTTTCTTT
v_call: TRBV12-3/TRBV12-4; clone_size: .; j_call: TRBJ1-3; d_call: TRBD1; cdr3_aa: CASRTGTGHTIYF; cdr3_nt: TGTGCCAGCAGGACCGGGACAGGGCACACCATATATTTT
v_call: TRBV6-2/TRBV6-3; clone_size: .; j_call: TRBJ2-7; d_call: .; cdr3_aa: CASTLGGRGYSYEQYF; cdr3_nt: TGTGCCAGCACCCTCGGGGGGCGAGGGTACTCCTACGAGCAGTACTTC
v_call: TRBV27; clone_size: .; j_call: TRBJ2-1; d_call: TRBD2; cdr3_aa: CASSLSSGGARYEQFF; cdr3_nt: TGTGCCAGCAGTTTATCGAGCGGGGGAGCAAGGTATGAGCAGTTCTTC
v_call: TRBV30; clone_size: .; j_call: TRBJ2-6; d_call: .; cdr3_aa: CAWSLGISGANVLTF; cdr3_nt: TGTGCCTGGAGCCTAGGCATCTCTGGGGCCAACGTCCTGACTTTC
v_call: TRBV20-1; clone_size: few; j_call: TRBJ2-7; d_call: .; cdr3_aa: CSATWGNSYEQYF; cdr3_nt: TGCAGTGCCACGTGGGGCAACAGTTACGAGCAGTACTTC
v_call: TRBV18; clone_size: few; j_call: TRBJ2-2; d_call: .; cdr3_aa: CASSPGLANTGELFF; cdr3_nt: TGTGCCAGCTCACCAGGGCTAGCGAATACCGGGGAGCTGTTTTTT
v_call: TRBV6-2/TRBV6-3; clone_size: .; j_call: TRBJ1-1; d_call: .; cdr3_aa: CASSYRLQRNTEAFF; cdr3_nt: TGTGCCAGCAGTTATCGTCTCCAGAGGAACACTGAAGCTTTCTTT
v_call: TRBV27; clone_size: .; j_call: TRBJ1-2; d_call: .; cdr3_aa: CASSPTHGTSFYGYTF; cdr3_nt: TGTGCCAGCAGCCCAACCCACGGGACATCTTTCTATGGCTACACCTTC
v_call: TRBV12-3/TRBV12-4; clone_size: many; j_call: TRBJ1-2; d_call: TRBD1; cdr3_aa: CASTKHRGRDYGYTF; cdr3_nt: TGTGCCAGCACCAAGCACAGGGGAAGGGACTATGGCTACACCTTC
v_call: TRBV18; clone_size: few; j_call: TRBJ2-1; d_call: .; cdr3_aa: CASSPWASADNEQFF; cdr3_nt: TGTGCCAGCTCACCCTGGGCCTCAGCGGATAATGAGCAGTTCTTC
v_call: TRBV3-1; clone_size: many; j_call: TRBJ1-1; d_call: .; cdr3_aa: CASRQGTSLSTEAFF; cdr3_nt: TGTGCCAGCAGACAGGGTACGTCGTTGAGCACTGAAGCTTTCTTT
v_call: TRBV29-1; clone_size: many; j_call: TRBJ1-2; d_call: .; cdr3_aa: CSVERGVENYGYTF; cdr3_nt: TGCAGCGTTGAGAGGGGGGTGGAGAACTATGGCTACACCTTC
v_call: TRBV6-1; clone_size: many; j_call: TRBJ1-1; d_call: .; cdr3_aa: CASSPFLPLTEAFF; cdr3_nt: TGTGCCAGCAGTCCTTTCCTCCCCCTCACTGAAGCTTTCTTT